This T cell receptor beta chain is from a study of cytomegalovirus exposure and HLA in healthy donors. Overall study findings and caveats: Some V segments could not be told apart, so they were left out, TRBV6-2 and TRBV6-3 among them.

This PCR relied on a set of 60 Vbeta primers and 13 Jbeta primers. Repertoires were generated with immunoSEQ multiplex PCR, while TCRdb's copy carries only in-frame clones and drops some. The sample contains 150,000 to 200,000 clones, 70% to 80% of which appear only once. With respect to this clone: Its antigen remains unknown.

The germline CDR1 and CDR2 sequences are GTSNPN and SVGIG (reference sequence). Trimming cost V 2 bases and J 9 bases, with 10 bases left between them. The CDR3 sequence is 11 residues long. The specimen sequenced was PBMCs. The TCR comes from a man younger than 35 in good health and CMV-seronegative. This rearrangement joins TRBV30 to TRBJ1-1; D is uncertain. This CDR3 reads CAWSNGRQAFF. CDR3 coding DNA: TGTGCCTGGAGTAACGGGAGACAAGCTTTCTTT.